The 14 T cell receptor beta chains below come from one sample, sequenced in a study of vaccination effects on CD4 cells after COVID-19. Peptide-pool stimulation followed by sequencing identified expanded antigen-specific CD4+ clonotypes in the ViraFEST assay. Having been cultured for around ten days, the cells underwent CD4+ T cell isolation. Vaccine administered to participants consisted of two doses of either BNT162b2 or mRNA-1273. No antigen has been assigned to these receptors. Data came from immunoSEQ multiplex PCR; TCRdb stores just in-frame clones and leaves some out. The sample records some 30,000 clones, roughly four fifths being singletons. The sample in question was CD4+ T cells from PBMCs cultured with HCoV-NL63 spike peptides, obtained after COVID-19 vaccination. Every receptor here comes from a human donor who received a COVID-19 vaccine. Some clones in this sample may be carry-over from other donors' samples.

J is TRBJ2-2 and V is TRBV9; 7 nucleotides align to TRBD1. The CDR3 has 14 amino acids. Trimming cost V 3 bases and J 6 bases; bases outside gene matches: 5. Per the germline V gene, CDR1 is SGDLS and CDR2 is YYNGEE. The CDR3 DNA sequence: TGTGCCAGCAGCGACAGGGGTGGCCCCGGGGAGCTGTTTTTT. Translating gives CASSDRGGPGELFF.

V and J are TRBV18 and TRBJ2-5; D is ambiguous. The germline V gene has CDR1 KGHSH and CDR2 LQKENI. The CDR3 runs 16 residues. V lost 1 base to trimming and J lost 2 bases, with 14 bases between them. CDR3 amino acids: CASSPLHPVPQETQYF. For the CDR3, the DNA is TGTGCCAGCTCACCACTCCACCCGGTGCCGCAAGAGACCCAGTACTTC.

Written as DNA, the CDR3 is TGTGCCAGCAGTCGGACAGGGTGGACTGAAGCTTTCTTT. Its translation: CASSRTGWTEAFF. The chain links TRBV12-3 or TRBV12-4 to TRBJ1-1, with TRBD1 matching 8 bases. J lost 5 bases, V lost 5 bases, and 4 bases had no gene match. This CDR3 has 13 residues.

This clone has a single count. The chain joins TRBV5-1 to TRBJ1-1; TRBD1 matches 11 bases. Trimming at V came to 3 bases and at J to 1 base, leaving 8 bases not matched to a gene. The germline CDR1 and CDR2 sequences are SGHRS and YFSETQ. The CDR3 contains 17 residues. CDR3 protein: CASSYGTGGSGNTEAFF. The DNA for the CDR3 is TGCGCCAGCAGCTACGGGACAGGGGGGTCTGGGAACACTGAAGCTTTCTTT.

The chain couples TRBV14 to TRBJ1-1, with D possibly TRBD1 on 6 matching bases. Trimming removed 2 bases from V and 1 base from J, with 8 bases in between. Germline V gene data show CDR1 as SGHDN and CDR2 as FVKESK. This CDR3 has 14 amino acids. CDR3: CASSQLDRNTEAFF. CDR3 coding DNA: TGTGCCAGCAGCCAATTGGACAGGAACACTGAAGCTTTCTTT.

The rearrangement joins TRBV5-6 to TRBJ2-7, with TRBD1 identical over 11 bases. There are 15 residues in the CDR3. From germline, CDR1 is SGHDT and CDR2 YYEEEE. Trimming cost V 3 bases and J 4 bases; bases outside gene matches: 6. CDR3 residues: CASSYLDRGPYEQYV. The CDR3 bases are TGTGCCAGCAGCTACTTGGACAGGGGGCCTTACGAGCAGTACGTC.

The chain combines TRBV10-2 with TRBJ2-2; no clear D. The V gene lost 7 bases and the J gene lost 2 bases, with 14 bases spanning the gap. CDR1 is WSHSY, CDR2 SAAADI, per germline. The CDR3 is made up of 15 amino acids. This CDR3 is CASTEELLNTGELFF. CDR3 nucleotides: TGCGCCAGCACGGAAGAACTTCTTAACACCGGGGAGCTGTTTTTT.

This clone was observed a few times. V gene TRBV23-1 combines with J gene TRBJ2-1; tentatively, D is TRBD2 (5 bases). TRBV23-1 is noted as an ORF with a role that remains uncertain. V gave up 3 bases and J gave up 8 bases, with 11 bases separating them. The CDR3 is made up of 13 amino acids. CDR3 bases: TGCGCCAGCAGTCATGGGAGAAGGGATGAGCAGTTCTTC. Protein: CASSHGRRDEQFF.

The rearrangement links TRBV20-1 to TRBJ1-2; D is unclear. The CDR3 is 10 residues long. The V gene's germline CDR1 is DFQATT and CDR2 SNEGSKA (reference sequence). Deletions cut 4 bases from V and 8 bases from J, with 8 bases between. As DNA, the CDR3 is TGCAGTGCTACGGGTAAAGGCTACACCTTC. It is translated as CSATGKGYTF.

The V and J genes are TRBV7-3 and TRBJ2-3; D is perhaps TRBD2 (6 bases). V shed 5 bases and J shed 2 bases, with 14 bases lying between them. The CDR3 loop spans 15 amino acids. The germline CDR1 and CDR2 sequences are SGHTA and FQGTGA. The CDR3 protein is CASSPGLGVTDTQYF. The CDR3 nucleotides read TGTGCCAGCAGCCCGGGACTTGGAGTCACAGATACGCAGTATTTT.

The V and J genes are TRBV14 and TRBJ1-6; a weak D match, TRBD1 (6 bases). V lost 0 bases and J lost 5, with 17 bases in between. Germline V gene lookup returns CDR1 SGHDN and CDR2 FVKESK. The CDR3 spans 18 residues. The DNA of the CDR3 is TGTGCCAGCAGCCAAGAAACCTCAGGGGAACGAAATAATTCACCCCTCCACTTT. Its translation is CASSQETSGERNNSPLHF.

This rearrangement joins TRBV14 to TRBJ2-1; D may be TRBD1 (5 bases). This CDR3 region has 13 residues. V gave up 4 bases and J gave up 15 bases, with 19 bases separating them. The germline V gene has CDR1 SGHDN and CDR2 FVKESK. The CDR3 region is CASSRQGARQAFF. The CDR3 DNA reads as TGTGCCAGCAGCCGACAAGGGGCACGGCAAGCGTTCTTC.

The V call is TRBV27, the J call TRBJ2-2, with 11 bases that match TRBD2. Germline CDR1 reads MNHEY; CDR2 reads SMNVEV (reference sequence). The CDR3 is 16 amino acids. Trimming cost V 7 bases and J 5 bases; bases outside gene matches: 9. The CDR3 coding sequence is TGTGCCAGCACCGCACTAGCGGGGGAGACTACCGGGGAGCTGTTTTTT. This gives the protein CASTALAGETTGELFF.

The rearrangement uses TRBV6-6 and TRBJ1-4, with unresolved D. The CDR3 is 14 residues long. The germline CDR1 and CDR2 sequences are MNHNY and SVGAGI (reference sequence). Trimming took 6 bases from V and 4 from J, leaving 12 bases between them. Here the CDR3 DNA reads TGTGCCAGCAGGGACGGGCAGAATAATGAAAAACTGTTTTTT. It is translated as CASRDGQNNEKLFF.